Below, 21 T cell receptor beta chains from the same sample are listed, as sequenced in a study of identical twins. TCRdb reanalysed the 5' RACE reads using MiXCR and keeps one entry per CDR3 protein. Of about 890,000 distinct CDR3 sequences detected, about 12% appear once; the ten largest clones hold around 1.6%. A further study also used this sample, focusing on yellow fever vaccine responses in identical twins.

Material: PBMCs. The source of these receptors is a woman between 18 and 29 years old in good health.

This chain joins TRBV29-1 and TRBJ2-2, with TRBD2 as a possible D gene (6 bases). Per germline, CDR1 SQVTM and CDR2 ANQGSEA. CDR3 length: 13 amino acids. The V end lost 8 bases, the J end lost 3 bases, and 13 bases lay between the germline ends. This chain's CDR3 is CSLLAADTGELFF. CDR3 sequence (DNA): TGCAGCCTTTTAGCGGCGGACACCGGGGAGCTGTTTTTT.

This clonotype was found a few times. This sequence joins TRBV11-1 and TRBJ2-1; 7 nucleotides match TRBD1. This CDR3 region has 18 residues. Unmatched junction bases numbered 10, after V lost 0 bases and J lost 2 bases. Germline CDR1 is SGHAT and CDR2 is FQDESV (reference sequence). CDR3 DNA sequence: TGTGCCAGCAGCTTAGCGACCTACGAAGGGGGCCCCTACAATGAGCAGTTCTTC. The encoded protein is CASSLATYEGGPYNEQFF.

The gene calls are TRBV6-4 and TRBJ2-1; possibly TRBD1 for D (5 bases). CDR3 length: 13 amino acids. The ends were cut back, 0 bases at V and 13 bases at J, with 13 bases in the middle. Germline CDR1 reads MRHNA; CDR2 reads SNTAGT. CDR3: CASSDSAQGKQFF. CDR3 bases: TGTGCCAGCAGTGACTCGGCGCAGGGAAAACAGTTCTTC.

The gene calls are TRBV7-9 and TRBJ2-5, with 7 bases aligning to TRBD1. With 1 base clipped from V and 5 bases from J, the junction kept 10 bases outside the gene matches. The CDR3 runs to 16 residues. Germline values: CDR1 SEHNR, CDR2 FQNEAQ (reference sequence). CDR3 in amino acids: CASSLGQGVRSETQYF. The CDR3 DNA reads as TGTGCCAGCAGCTTAGGACAGGGAGTTAGGTCGGAGACCCAGTACTTC.

This clonotype was observed at least ten times. The chain is built from TRBV5-1 and TRBJ2-1; 12 bases map to TRBD2. From germline, CDR1 is SGHRS and CDR2 YFSETQ. This CDR3 spans 16 amino acids. Trimming cost V 4 bases and J 4 bases; bases outside gene matches: 6. CDR3 residues: CASSPITSGRYNEQFF. CDR3 nucleotides: TGCGCCAGCAGCCCCATTACTAGCGGGAGGTACAATGAGCAGTTCTTC.

The rearrangement links TRBV2 to TRBJ2-1; D perhaps matches TRBD2 (5 bases). The CDR3 covers 15 residues. In germline, CDR1 is SNHLY, CDR2 FYNNEI. V was pared by 4 bases and J by 5 bases, with 15 bases between. DNA of the CDR3: TGTGCCAGCAGTGTTAGCTGGAGGCCCAACAATGAGCAGTTCTTC. Translated: CASSVSWRPNNEQFF. The full variable domain, rest sourced from reference TRBV2 and TRBJ2-1, is EPEVTQTPSHQVTQMGQEVILRCVPISNHLYFYWYRQILGQKVEFLVSFYNNEISEKSEIFDDQFSVERPDGSNFTLKIRSTKLEDSAMYFCASSVSWRPNNEQFFGPGTRLTVL.

This clonotype has just a few counts. This sequence joins TRBV24-1 and TRBJ1-1, with D unresolved. The CDR3 is made up of 13 amino acids. The V gene's germline CDR1 is KGHDR and CDR2 SFDVKD. V dropped 10 bases and J dropped 0 bases, with 11 bases sitting between them. CDR3 protein: CATTDRLNTEAFF. The CDR3 coding sequence is TGTGCCACGACGGACCGTTTGAACACTGAAGCTTTCTTT.

This clonotype was seen a few times. V and J are TRBV7-2 and TRBJ2-1; TRBD1 is a possible D gene (5 bases). V lost 5 bases and J lost 8, with 19 bases in between. Germline loops: CDR1 SGHTA, CDR2 FQGNSA. CDR3 length: 15 residues. CDR3 residues: CASSLGRAGIHEQFF. The CDR3 coding sequence is TGTGCCAGCAGCCTCGGCAGGGCAGGAATCCATGAGCAGTTCTTC.

The rearrangement uses TRBV28 and TRBJ2-1, with D hard to call. V dropped 4 bases and J dropped 2 bases, with 15 bases sitting between them. Per germline, CDR1 MDHEN and CDR2 SYDVKM. The CDR3 has 16 residues. In DNA, the CDR3 is TGTGCCAGCAGTTCCCTGGCGGATGGGCCCTACAATGAGCAGTTCTTC. It codes for CASSSLADGPYNEQFF.

This clonotype was seen repeatedly, ten times or more. The chain employs TRBV11-2 and TRBJ2-2, with 8 bases that match TRBD2. Trimming cost V 4 bases and J 4 bases; bases outside gene matches: 20. Germline V lookup: CDR1 SGHAT, CDR2 FQNNGV. This CDR3 contains 20 residues. CDR3 amino acids: CASSWEAGLGLSKGTGELFF. CDR3 coding DNA: TGTGCCAGCAGCTGGGAAGCGGGACTAGGCCTCTCCAAGGGCACCGGGGAGCTGTTTTTT.

This clonotype came up a few times. The rearrangement links TRBV28 to TRBJ1-2; TRBD1 agrees at 7 bases. V lost 5 bases and J lost 7; bases outside the gene matches: 13. The CDR3 sequence is 15 residues long. The germline V gene has CDR1 MDHEN and CDR2 SYDVKM. The CDR3: CASSPAGAGGSGYTF. CDR3 bases: TGTGCCAGCAGTCCCGCGGGGGCAGGGGGTTCTGGCTACACCTTC.

This chain connects TRBV24-1 to TRBJ2-5; D unclear. The germline V and J ends were trimmed by 7 bases and 0 bases, with 14 bases remaining between them. CDR1 is KGHDR and CDR2 is SFDVKD in the germline V gene. The CDR3 spans 15 residues. The CDR3 sequence: CATSPGPWNQETQYF. The DNA of the CDR3 is TGTGCCACCAGCCCTGGACCCTGGAACCAAGAGACCCAGTACTTC.

This chain joins TRBV10-3 and TRBJ2-5; D is ambiguous. The CDR3 contains 13 residues. Germline loops: CDR1 ENHRY, CDR2 SYGVKD. The V and J ends lost 3 bases and 0 bases respectively, with 5 bases between them. Written as DNA, the CDR3 is TGTGCCATCAGTGATAAACACCAAGAGACCCAGTACTTC. Encoded protein: CAISDKHQETQYF.

The chain links TRBV19 to TRBJ1-5; no reliable D call. CDR3 size: 15 residues. Germline loops: CDR1 LNHDA, CDR2 SQIVND (reference sequence). The V end lost 1 base, the J end lost 0 bases, and 7 bases lay between the germline ends. In nucleotides, the CDR3 is TGTGCCAGTAGTATAGGTGGGATTAGCAATCAGCCCCAGCATTTT. It encodes CASSIGGISNQPQHF.

This chain's CDR3 is CASGSGTLEDTQYF. The CDR3 coding sequence is TGTGCTAGTGGATCGGGTACCCTTGAGGATACGCAGTATTTT. The V call is TRBV12-5, the J call TRBJ2-3; unclear D gene. CDR1 is LGHNT and CDR2 is FRNRAP in the germline V gene. Between the trimmed V and J ends, which lost 6 bases and 6 bases, there was a span of 16 bases. This CDR3 is 14 amino acids long. Using reference TRBV12-5 and TRBJ2-3 for the parts outside the CDR3, the full variable domain is DARVTQTPRHKVTEMGQEVTMRCQPILGHNTVFWYRQTMMQGLELLAYFRNRAPLDDSGMPKDRFSAEMPDATLATLKIQPSEPRDSAVYFCASGSGTLEDTQYFGPGTRLTVL.

The rearrangement joins TRBV10-3 to TRBJ2-4; TRBD1 matches at 8 bases. Germline assignment: CDR1 ENHRY and CDR2 SYGVKD. V trimming: 0 bases; J trimming: 2 bases; junction bases outside the gene matches: 12. The CDR3 loop spans 19 amino acids. The CDR3 region has the DNA TGTGCCATCAGTGAGTCCGGGACAGGATCCCTAGGGACCAAAAACATTCAGTACTTC. It translates to CAISESGTGSLGTKNIQYF.

This clonotype was detected many times. The chain links TRBV20-1 to TRBJ2-1; D not resolved. The ends were cut back, 3 bases at V and 0 bases at J, with 9 bases in the middle. The CDR3 sequence is 14 residues long. Germline values: CDR1 DFQATT, CDR2 SNEGSKA (reference sequence). The CDR3 spells CSASPGSSYNEQFF. The CDR3 DNA sequence: TGCAGTGCTAGTCCGGGCAGCTCCTACAATGAGCAGTTCTTC.

This clonotype was counted at least ten times. The chain joins TRBV6-5 to TRBJ2-3, with TRBD1 as a possible D gene (5 bases). The CDR3 runs to 14 residues. The germline V gene has CDR1 MNHEY and CDR2 SVGAGI. Deletions cut 2 bases from V and 0 bases from J, with 6 bases between. The DNA of the CDR3 is TGTGCCAGCAGTTACGACAGCAGCACAGATACGCAGTATTTT. Translation: CASSYDSSTDTQYF.

This clonotype was seen more than once but under ten times. The chain recombines TRBV11-2 with TRBJ2-3, with 12 bases lining up with TRBD2. The CDR3 spans 15 residues. V gave up 3 bases and J gave up 5 bases; unmatched junction bases: 3. The germline gives CDR1 SGHAT, CDR2 FQNNGV. CDR3 in amino acids: CASSFTSGGLDTQYF. The CDR3 DNA sequence: TGTGCCAGCAGCTTCACTAGCGGGGGGTTAGATACGCAGTATTTT.

The rearrangement links TRBV7-9 to TRBJ2-7, with 7 bases identical to TRBD2. The length of the CDR3 is 14 residues. Germline V gene data show CDR1 as SEHNR and CDR2 as FQNEAQ (reference sequence). The V and J ends lost 5 bases and 2 bases, in that order; junction bases with no gene match: 6. The CDR3, as DNA: TGTGCCAGCAGCGCAACTAGCGCCGCCTACGAGCAGTACTTC. It translates to CASSATSAAYEQYF.

This clonotype has a handful of counts. The gene calls are TRBV20-1 and TRBJ1-1, with D unclear. V lost 3 bases, J lost 1 base, and 12 bases lay in between. Germline CDR1 and CDR2: DFQATT and SNEGSKA (reference sequence). CDR3 length: 14 residues. The CDR3 DNA is TGCAGTGCTAGGGTGGGCCTCCCGAACACTGAAGCTTTCTTT. It is translated as CSARVGLPNTEAFF.